These 22 T cell receptor beta chains share one sample of origin, sequenced in a study of tumor and adjacent non-tumor tissue in lung cancer. No cell sorting was done before RNA was extracted from the tissue. A modified ARM-PCR protocol with three rounds of nested PCR amplified TCRbeta. TCRdb passed the multiplex PCR reads through MiXCR, listing each CDR3 protein once. This table has 220,000 or so distinct CDR3 sequences, around 70% appearing once. Sequencing was carried out using lung tumor tissue. The origin of the receptors is a man in his fifties or sixties with non-small cell lung cancer.

A remark on this clonotype: Given a much more abundant clone one base away, this may be a read error. The chain recombines TRBV20-1 with TRBJ2-4; the match to TRBD2 covers 10 bases. This CDR3 has 15 amino acids. The germline V gene encodes CDR1 DFQATT and CDR2 SNEGSKA (reference sequence). CDR3 protein: CSGYIAGGTKYIQYF. The CDR3 nucleotides are TGCAGTGGCTACATAGCGGGAGGAACCAAATACATTCAGTACTTC.

Worth noting for this clonotype: A clone one base away is much larger, so this may be a read error. The chain combines TRBV28 with TRBJ1-2; a weak D match, TRBD1 (6 bases). The germline gives CDR1 MDHEN, CDR2 SYDVKM. This CDR3 is built from 11 residues. The V end lost 4 bases, the J end lost 10 bases, and 10 bases lay between the germline ends. This CDR3 is CASSYRDVYTF. CDR3 bases: TGTGCCAGCAGTTACAGGGATGTCTACACCTTC.

As to this clonotype: The conserved final phenylalanine or tryptophan is absent from the CDR3, which likely points to a read error. The rearrangement links TRBV20-1 to TRBJ2-1; possible D gene TRBD2, 6 bases. Germline CDR1 reads DFQATT; CDR2 reads SNEGSKA (reference sequence). The CDR3 covers 13 residues. Deletions cut 2 bases from V and 6 bases from J, with 11 bases between. CDR3 DNA: TGCAGTGCTAGAACTAGCTGTGTCAATGAGCAGTTCTTA. It is translated as CSARTSCVNEQFL.

This clonotype occurred many times. The chain carries TRBV20-1 and TRBJ1-2; TRBD1 is a possible D gene (6 bases). This CDR3 spans 14 amino acids. CDR1 is DFQATT and CDR2 is SNEGSKA in the germline V gene (reference sequence). V was pared by 5 bases and J by 4 bases, with 17 bases between. The chain's CDR3 is CSALGTGMGYGYTF. DNA for the CDR3: TGCAGTGCTTTAGGTACAGGGATGGGCTATGGCTACACCTTC.

There are many counts of this clonotype. The chain uses TRBV10-3 and TRBJ1-1; TRBD1 matches 9 bases. This CDR3 comprises 13 residues. Germline CDR1 ENHRY, CDR2 SYGVKD. The V and J ends lost 5 bases and 4 bases, in that order; junction bases with no gene match: 2. The CDR3 bases are TGTGCCATCAGTACAGGGGGCTTCACTGAAGCTTTCTTT. This encodes CAISTGGFTEAFF.

With regard to this clonotype: One end of the junction does not line up with germline, which may come from a read error. The CDR3 DNA reads TGTGCCACCAGTGAACTAGCGGGATCTTACACAGATACGCAGTATTTT. It yields the protein CATSELAGSYTDTQYF. This chain uses TRBV6-1 with TRBJ2-3; 10 bases map to TRBD2. In germline, CDR1 is MNHNS, CDR2 SASEGT. The CDR3 runs 16 residues.

Concerning this clonotype itself: A read error is possible here, since a much larger clone lies one base away. This chain connects TRBV4-1 to TRBJ1-2, with D possibly TRBD1 on 5 matching bases. CDR1 MGHRA and CDR2 YSYEKL come from the germline V gene. The V end was cut by 3 bases, the J end by 4 bases, with 24 bases between. The CDR3 extends over 18 amino acids. The CDR3 DNA sequence: TGCGCCAGCAGCCAGGGGGTGCGGCAGGCGATTAACCTCTATGGCTACACCTTC. This translates into CASSQGVRQAINLYGYTF.

In the case of this clonotype: Germline is not matched at one junction end, which may reflect a read error. The V call is TRBV11-3, the J call TRBJ2-5, with TRBD1 matching over 7 bases. The CDR3 is 14 residues long. Germline values: CDR1 SGHNT, CDR2 YENEEA. The CDR3 spells CASVPRQGRETQYF. The CDR3 region has the DNA TGTGCCAGCGTACCGAGACAGGGCAGGGAGACCCAGTATTTC.

The table lists this clonotype with many counts. The chain couples TRBV7-9 to TRBJ1-3, with no clear D. V shed 1 base and J shed 0 bases, with 7 bases lying between them. From germline, CDR1 is SEHNR and CDR2 FQNEAQ (reference sequence). The CDR3 loop spans 15 amino acids. CDR3 loop: CASSLVYSSGNTIYF. CDR3 DNA sequence: TGTGCCAGCAGCTTAGTGTACAGCTCTGGAAACACCATATATTTT.

Worth noting for this clonotype: One junction end disagrees with the germline gene, perhaps due to a read error. V is TRBV29-1 and J is TRBJ1-1; D not certain. The length of the CDR3 is 12 residues. CDR1 is SQVTM and CDR2 is ANQGSEA in the germline V gene. The CDR3 spells CSVEGGSSEVLF. CDR3 coding DNA: TGCAGCGTTGAAGGTGGATCCTCTGAAGTTCTCTTT.

In its sample, this clonotype was seen a few times. V is TRBV24-1 and J is TRBJ2-2; D is possibly TRBD2 (5 bases). CDR3 length: 13 residues. The germline V and J ends were trimmed by 9 bases and 2 bases, with 9 bases remaining between them. The germline gives CDR1 KGHDR, CDR2 SFDVKD. CDR3 sequence (DNA): TGTGCCACCGCGGGCAGTAACACCGGGGAGCTGTTTTTT. This encodes CATAGSNTGELFF.

The rearrangement links TRBV20-1 to TRBJ1-4; a possible D gene is TRBD1 (5 bases). The length of the CDR3 is 13 residues. Germline values: CDR1 DFQATT, CDR2 SNEGSKA (reference sequence). Trimming took 4 bases from V and 4 from J, leaving 10 bases between them. For the CDR3, the DNA is TGCAGTGCTATTTCAGGGATTAATGAAAAACTGTTTTTT. Its protein is CSAISGINEKLFF.

This clonotype turned up a few times. This chain joins TRBV29-1 and TRBJ2-4; no clear D gene. This CDR3 has 14 amino acids. Per the germline V gene, CDR1 is SQVTM and CDR2 is ANQGSEA. The V gene lost 0 bases and the J gene lost 3 bases, with 9 bases spanning the gap. The CDR3 region has the DNA TGCAGCGTTGAAGAGGGAATCGTCAAAAACATTCAGTACTTC. This encodes CSVEEGIVKNIQYF.

The chain links TRBV20-1 to TRBJ2-1; TRBD2 aligns across 7 bases. CDR1 is DFQATT and CDR2 is SNEGSKA in the germline V gene (reference sequence). This CDR3 has 14 residues. With V trimmed by 5 bases and J by 4 bases, 8 bases remained unmatched. The CDR3 DNA reads TGCAGTGCTCGAGGGGACTACTTTTACAATGAGCAGTTCTTC. Its protein product is CSARGDYFYNEQFF.

The CDR3 bases are TGTGCCAGCAGTACCTCCCGGCTAGCAGATACGCAGTATTTT. The encoded protein is CASSTSRLADTQYF. This sequence joins TRBV2 and TRBJ2-3, with no clear D. The CDR3 has 14 amino acids. V was pared by 5 bases and J by 4 bases, with 13 bases between. CDR1 is SNHLY, CDR2 FYNNEI, per germline.

Remarks on this clonotype: The final CDR3 position lacks the conserved phenylalanine or tryptophan, pointing to a likely read error. This chain uses TRBV20-1 with TRBJ1-5; maybe TRBD1 (5 bases). This CDR3 spans 14 amino acids. The germline V gene has CDR1 DFQATT and CDR2 SNEGSKA (reference sequence). The CDR3 loop is CSARRGPGNQLQHL. CDR3 nucleotide sequence: TGCAGTGCTAGGAGGGGCCCCGGCAATCAGCTCCAGCATTTA.

This clonotype is a singleton in its sample. The junction differs from germline at one of its ends, possibly a read error. The chain employs TRBV14 and TRBJ2-3, with 9 bases matching TRBD2. This CDR3 has 18 residues. Germline-derived CDR1 and CDR2 are SGHDN and FVKESK. CDR3 protein: CASSQDPHGSGGTDTQYF. For the CDR3, the DNA is TGTGCCAGCAGCCAAGATCCCCACGGTAGCGGGGGAACAGATACACAGTATTTT.

The rearrangement links TRBV19 to TRBJ1-4; 7 bases line up with TRBD1. This CDR3 comprises 14 residues. Trimming took 4 bases from V and 8 from J; bases not matched to a gene: 7. Germline V gene data show CDR1 as LNHDA and CDR2 as SQIVND (reference sequence). The CDR3 nucleotides read TGTGCCAGTAGTACCGCCGGGACAGACGAAAAACTGTTTTTT. Amino acids: CASSTAGTDEKLFF. The whole variable domain, filled in from reference TRBV19 and TRBJ1-4, reads DGGITQSPKYLFRKEGQNVTLSCEQNLNHDAMYWYRQDPGQGLRLIYYSQIVNDFQKGDIAEGYSVSREKKESFPLTVTSAQKNPTAFYLCASSTAGTDEKLFFGSGTQLSVL.

Worth noting for this clonotype: A read error may produce the germline difference seen at one junction end. The chain recombines TRBV20-1 with TRBJ2-7; 7 bases line up with TRBD1. Germline V gene data show CDR1 as DFQATT and CDR2 as SNEGSKA (reference sequence). The length of the CDR3 is 13 residues. The CDR3 loop is CNARDPRTGEQYF. CDR3 DNA sequence: TGCAATGCTAGAGATCCGCGGACAGGCGAGCAGTACTTC.

In the case of this clonotype: The conserved phenylalanine or tryptophan is not found at the CDR3 terminus, so this likely reflects a read error. The chain employs TRBV6-2 or TRBV6-3 and TRBJ2-7; 9 nucleotides line up with TRBD1. The CDR3 is made up of 15 amino acids. CDR1 and CDR2 (germline): MNHEY, SVGEGT. J was trimmed by 6 bases and V by 5 bases; bases with no gene match: 11. CDR3 nucleotides: TGTGCCAGCAGTCCCTCCGACAGGGGGGTTCCCGAGCAGTACTTA. It encodes CASSPSDRGVPEQYL.

Of note for this clonotype: A read error may explain this, as a much larger clone is one base away. This chain connects TRBV4-1 to TRBJ2-5; the match to TRBD2 covers 12 bases. Germline V CDR1 and CDR2: MGHRA, YSYEKL. V trimming: 1 base; J trimming: 2 bases; junction bases outside the gene matches: 2. The CDR3 consists of 16 residues. CDR3 coding DNA: TGCGCCAGCAGCCAAGGGACTAGCGGGATTCAAGAGACCCAGTACTTC. Amino acid sequence: CASSQGTSGIQETQYF.

On this clonotype: One end of the junction fails to match germline, which may point to a read error. V usage is TRBV6-2 or TRBV6-3 and J usage is TRBJ1-1; D is undetermined. This CDR3 contains 15 residues. The germline gives CDR1 MNHEY, CDR2 SVGEGT. For the CDR3, the DNA is TGTGCCAGCAGTTACTCGAGGGTGGGTAACAGTGAAGCTTCCTTT. Its protein product is CASSYSRVGNSEASF.